The 22 T cell receptor beta chains below come from one sample, sequenced in a study of blood T cell repertoires in COVID-19. The table came from immunoSEQ multiplex PCR; TCRdb's copy has only in-frame clones and leaves some out. The table records 150,000 to 200,000 clones, 75% to 85% of them present only once. Source material: PBMCs or T cells enriched from blood (not recorded which). The source is a woman between 50 and 59 years old with acute COVID-19.

Many counts were recorded for this clone. This CDR3 is CASSTGVSSGNTIYF. CDR3 DNA: TGTGCCAGCAGTACAGGCGTGAGCTCTGGAAACACCATATATTTT. J is TRBJ1-3 and V is TRBV6-1, with D tentatively TRBD1 (5 bases). CDR1 and CDR2 (germline): MNHNS, SASEGT. This CDR3 is built from 15 residues. Between the trimmed V and J ends, which lost 5 bases and 0 bases, there was a span of 11 bases.

The V and J genes are TRBV27 and TRBJ2-3; TRBD1 might be the D (6 bases). Germline V gene lookup returns CDR1 MNHEY and CDR2 SMNVEV (reference sequence). The CDR3 consists of 14 residues. Between the trimmed V and J ends, which lost 3 bases and 2 bases, there was a span of 9 bases. CDR3 region: CASSFQGNTDTQYF. Here the CDR3 DNA reads TGTGCCAGCAGTTTTCAGGGGAACACAGATACGCAGTATTTT.

The gene calls are TRBV4-2 and TRBJ2-1; no clear D. The germline V gene encodes CDR1 LGHNA and CDR2 YNFKEQ. V lost 4 bases and J 6 bases, leaving 13 bases between the germline ends. This CDR3 region has 14 residues. CDR3 residues: CASSRASDPNEQFF. The CDR3 DNA reads as TGTGCCAGCAGCCGGGCTTCCGACCCCAATGAGCAGTTCTTC.

This clone occurred once. The chain's CDR3 is CASSPTSGGDSYEQYV. CDR3 nucleotides: TGTGCCAGCAGTCCGACTAGCGGGGGAGACTCCTACGAGCAGTACGTC. The rearrangement uses TRBV28 and TRBJ2-7; 12 nucleotides align to TRBD2. V lost 5 bases to trimming and J lost 0 bases; unmatched junction nucleotides: 5. This CDR3 comprises 16 residues. The V gene's germline CDR1 is MDHEN and CDR2 SYDVKM.

Here the CDR3 DNA reads TGTGCCAGCAGCTCCGTCCGGGGGGATGCTGGTTCACCCCTCCACTTT. Encoded protein: CASSSVRGDAGSPLHF. The chain is built from TRBV5-4 and TRBJ1-6; a possible D gene is TRBD1 (5 bases). The CDR3 runs 16 residues. V was cut by 3 bases and J by 9 bases, with 19 bases left in between. Germline V gene sequence: CDR1 SGHNT, CDR2 YYREEE (reference sequence).

This chain uses TRBV9 with TRBJ1-2; TRBD1 matches at 10 bases. Germline V lookup: CDR1 SGDLS, CDR2 YYNGEE. This CDR3 spans 14 amino acids. After removal of 4 bases from V and 7 bases from J, the junction contained 7 bases not matched to a gene. The CDR3: CASSSRTGGGGYTF. The CDR3 nucleotides are TGTGCCAGCAGCTCCCGGACAGGGGGGGGTGGCTACACCTTC.

The chain has TRBV3-1 (or the pseudogene TRBV3-2) and TRBJ2-1, with 9 bases identical to TRBD2. There are 16 residues in the CDR3. Germline assignment: CDR1 LGHDT and CDR2 YNNKEL (reference sequence). The junction had 7 bases not matched to a gene; V was cut back by 0 bases and J by 7 bases. The CDR3 is CASSQEWSRGGNEQFF. CDR3 nucleotides: TGTGCCAGCAGCCAAGAATGGTCGCGGGGGGGGAATGAGCAGTTCTTC.

This sequence joins TRBV18 and TRBJ1-4; tentatively, D is TRBD1 (5 bases). V gave up 1 base and J gave up 4 bases, with 19 bases separating them. The germline CDR1 and CDR2 sequences are KGHSH and LQKENI. The CDR3 covers 18 residues. CDR3 sequence (DNA): TGTGCCAGCTCACCACGAATGGGGGGACCAACGCTTAATGAAAAACTGTTTTTT. Amino acids: CASSPRMGGPTLNEKLFF.

The chain couples TRBV27 to TRBJ1-1; D might be TRBD1 (6 bases). Germline V gives CDR1 MNHEY, CDR2 SMNVEV (reference sequence). The CDR3 is 14 amino acids. Trimming cost V 4 bases and J 1 base, with 10 bases left between them. CDR3 protein: CASSYAGENTEAFF. In DNA form, the CDR3 reads TGTGCCAGCAGTTATGCAGGGGAGAACACTGAAGCTTTCTTT.

The chain joins TRBV5-6 to TRBJ2-5; maybe TRBD1 (7 bases). This CDR3 comprises 16 residues. The germline V and J ends were trimmed by 6 bases and 0 bases, with 18 bases remaining between them. Germline V gene sequence: CDR1 SGHDT, CDR2 YYEEEE. DNA of the CDR3: TGTGCCAGCATCGCACGGGGGACAGTGTACCAAGAGACCCAGTACTTC. Its protein is CASIARGTVYQETQYF.

The chain recombines TRBV9 with TRBJ1-1; 8 nucleotides match TRBD1. CDR3 size: 16 residues. CDR1 and CDR2 (germline): SGDLS, YYNGEE. Unmatched junction bases numbered 6, after V lost 2 bases and J lost 0 bases. The CDR3 spells CASSVGQGNMNTEAFF. CDR3 nucleotides: TGTGCCAGCAGCGTTGGACAGGGAAACATGAACACTGAAGCTTTCTTT.

Comments on this clone: Additional DNA sequences in this sample encode the identical CDR3. The chain has TRBV18 and TRBJ1-1; D perhaps matches TRBD1 (5 bases). CDR1 is KGHSH, CDR2 LQKENI, per germline. V dropped 2 bases and J dropped 2 bases, with 9 bases sitting between them. CDR3 size: 14 residues. CDR3 nucleotides: TGTGCCAGCTCACCAGACAGAACTAACACTGAAGCTTTCTTT. This codes for CASSPDRTNTEAFF.

This clone was found once. The rearrangement links TRBV27 to TRBJ1-2; TRBD1 matches at 7 bases. V shed 3 bases and J 4 bases; nucleotides not matched to a gene: 5. CDR3 size: 14 residues. Per germline, CDR1 MNHEY and CDR2 SMNVEV (reference sequence). CDR3 nucleotide sequence: TGTGCCAGCAGTTTCCAGGGGGTGCCCTATGGCTACACCTTC. The encoded protein is CASSFQGVPYGYTF.

The gene calls are TRBV6-5 and TRBJ1-5; 7 bases fit TRBD1. This CDR3 is 14 amino acids long. Trimming took 4 bases from V and 5 from J; bases not matched to a gene: 5. The germline V gene has CDR1 MNHEY and CDR2 SVGAGI. DNA of the CDR3: TGTGCCAGCAGTTCCCTCACAGGGGATCAGCCCCAGCATTTT. Translating it yields CASSSLTGDQPQHF.

The genes are TRBV6-2 or TRBV6-3 and TRBJ2-5, with D possibly being TRBD1 (6 bases). Germline V gene sequence: CDR1 MNHEY, CDR2 SVGEGT. V was clipped by 2 bases and J by 5 bases, with 6 bases between them. The CDR3 covers 12 residues. The CDR3 spells CASSYRGETQYF. The DNA of the CDR3 is TGTGCCAGCAGTTACAGGGGGGAGACCCAGTACTTC.

CDR3: CASSLGGQGGWNTEAFF. The CDR3 DNA reads TGTGCCAGCAGCTTAGGCGGGCAGGGGGGATGGAACACTGAAGCTTTCTTT. This chain uses TRBV13 with TRBJ1-1, with 7 positions matching TRBD1. The J segment lost 1 base and the V segment lost 0 bases, leaving 8 bases of the junction unmatched. The CDR3 loop spans 17 amino acids. Germline-derived CDR1 and CDR2 are PRHDT and FYEKMQ (reference sequence).

As regards this clone: Other DNA sequences from this sample encode an identical CDR3 as well. The chain has TRBV28 and TRBJ1-4; TRBD1 agrees at 10 bases. V lost 2 bases and J lost 8; bases outside the gene matches: 2. This CDR3 is built from 14 residues. Germline V CDR1 and CDR2: MDHEN, SYDVKM. The CDR3: CASSLDRGREKLFF. The CDR3 DNA is TGTGCCAGCAGTTTAGACAGGGGGCGCGAAAAACTGTTTTTT.

The chain joins TRBV7-9 to TRBJ1-2; 10 bases are shared with TRBD1. V was pared by 5 bases and J by 4 bases, with 10 bases of the junction left unmatched. This CDR3 has 16 residues. Germline V lookup: CDR1 SEHNR, CDR2 FQNEAQ (reference sequence). The CDR3 region has the DNA TGTGCCAGCAGCGCCGGGACAGGGGCGGTTGGCTATGGCTACACCTTC. Translating gives CASSAGTGAVGYGYTF.

Concerning this clone: Other nucleotide sequences in the sample specify the same CDR3. The chain couples TRBV12-3 or TRBV12-4 to TRBJ1-2; no definite D call. The V gene lost 3 bases and the J gene lost 4 bases, with 6 bases spanning the gap. CDR3 length: 12 residues. In DNA form, the CDR3 reads TGTGCCAGCAGTTTTGGTAGCTATGGCTACACCTTC. It yields the protein CASSFGSYGYTF.

The chain has TRBV6-4 and TRBJ2-3; the D gene is possibly TRBD2 (5 bases). The V and J ends lost 3 bases and 5 bases respectively, with 9 bases between them. CDR1 and CDR2 from the germline V gene are MRHNA and SNTAGT. The CDR3 has 13 residues. This CDR3 reads CASSERSGDTQYF. For the CDR3, the DNA is TGTGCCAGCAGTGAAAGGAGCGGAGATACGCAGTATTTT.

The CDR3 spells CASSLEGGTGIERERGAFF. Here the CDR3 DNA reads TGCGCCAGCAGCTTGGAGGGAGGGACAGGAATTGAGAGGGAACGTGGAGCTTTCTTT. The chain carries TRBV5-1 and TRBJ1-1, with 8 bases identical to TRBD1. The CDR3 has 19 amino acids. Germline V CDR1 and CDR2: SGHRS, YFSETQ. V dropped 0 bases and J dropped 10; count of bases not matched to a gene: 23.

The chain recombines TRBV3-1 (or the pseudogene TRBV3-2) with TRBJ1-5; D uncertain. V lost 0 bases and J 1 base, leaving 7 bases between the germline ends. From germline, CDR1 is LGHDT and CDR2 YNNKEL (reference sequence). The CDR3 totals 15 residues. CDR3: CASSQDAGSNQPQHF. CDR3 sequence (DNA): TGTGCCAGCAGCCAAGATGCGGGGAGCAATCAGCCCCAGCATTTT.